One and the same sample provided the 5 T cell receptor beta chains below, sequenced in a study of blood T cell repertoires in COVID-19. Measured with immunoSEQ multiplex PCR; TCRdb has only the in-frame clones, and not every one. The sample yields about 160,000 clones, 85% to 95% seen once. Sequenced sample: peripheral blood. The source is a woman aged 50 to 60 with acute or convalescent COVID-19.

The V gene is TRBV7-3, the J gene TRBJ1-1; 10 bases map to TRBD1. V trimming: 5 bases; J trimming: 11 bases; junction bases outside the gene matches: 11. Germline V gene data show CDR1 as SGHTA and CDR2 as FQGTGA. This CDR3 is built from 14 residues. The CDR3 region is CASSPGTGALGAFF. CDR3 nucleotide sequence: TGTGCCAGCAGCCCAGGGACAGGGGCTTTGGGGGCTTTCTTT.

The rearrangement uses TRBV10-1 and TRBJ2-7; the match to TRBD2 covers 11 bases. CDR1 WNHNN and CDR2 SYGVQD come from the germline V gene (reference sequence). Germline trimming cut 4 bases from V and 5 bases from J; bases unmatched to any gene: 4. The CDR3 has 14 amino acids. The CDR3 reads CASSATSGSNEQYF. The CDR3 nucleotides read TGCGCCAGCAGTGCCACTAGCGGGAGTAACGAGCAGTACTTC.

The CDR3 sequence: CASSDSGSSYNEQFF. The CDR3 DNA is TGCGCCAGCAGTGACTCCGGTAGCTCCTACAATGAGCAGTTCTTC. The V call is TRBV10-1, the J call TRBJ2-1; no clear D gene. The germline CDR1 and CDR2 sequences are WNHNN and SYGVQD (reference sequence). Trimming removed 3 bases at V and 0 bases at J, with 9 bases between. The CDR3 is made up of 15 amino acids.

The CDR3 DNA reads as TGTGCCTGGAGTAGGGGAAGCTTCCCTGAAGCTTTCTTT. It codes for CAWSRGSFPEAFF. This chain uses TRBV30 with TRBJ1-1; D is possibly TRBD1 (5 bases). The ends were cut back, 2 bases at V and 6 bases at J, with 13 bases in the middle. CDR1 is GTSNPN and CDR2 is SVGIG in the germline V gene (reference sequence). The CDR3 has 13 residues.

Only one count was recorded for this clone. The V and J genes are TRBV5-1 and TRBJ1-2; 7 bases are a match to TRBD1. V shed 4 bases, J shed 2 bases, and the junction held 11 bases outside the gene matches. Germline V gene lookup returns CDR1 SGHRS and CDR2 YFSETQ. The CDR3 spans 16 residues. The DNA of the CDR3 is TGCGCCAGCAGCGTACCCCGGGACAGACTAAACTATGGCTACACCTTC. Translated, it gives CASSVPRDRLNYGYTF.